This TCR beta chain was profiled in a study of blood T cell repertoires in COVID-19. Overall study: From T cells, B-cell-depleted T cells, or PBMCs came the material, which was cDNA or gDNA.

The length of the CDR3 is 14 residues. Germline loops: CDR1 SEHNR, CDR2 FQNEAQ (reference sequence). V gave up 5 bases and J gave up 6 bases, with 17 bases separating them. Measured with immunoSEQ multiplex PCR; TCRdb has only the in-frame clones, and not every one. This sample carries about 160,000 clones, about 86% of them seen once, and the ten largest clones take less than 3.5%. The sequenced sample consisted of peripheral blood. V usage is TRBV7-9 and J usage is TRBJ2-7; the D gene is possibly TRBD2 (6 bases). The sequence came from a man aged 70-80 years with acute or convalescent COVID-19. The CDR3 protein is CASSQTRSPLEQYF. CDR3 sequence (DNA): TGTGCCAGCAGCCAGACTAGGTCCCCTCTCGAGCAGTACTTC.